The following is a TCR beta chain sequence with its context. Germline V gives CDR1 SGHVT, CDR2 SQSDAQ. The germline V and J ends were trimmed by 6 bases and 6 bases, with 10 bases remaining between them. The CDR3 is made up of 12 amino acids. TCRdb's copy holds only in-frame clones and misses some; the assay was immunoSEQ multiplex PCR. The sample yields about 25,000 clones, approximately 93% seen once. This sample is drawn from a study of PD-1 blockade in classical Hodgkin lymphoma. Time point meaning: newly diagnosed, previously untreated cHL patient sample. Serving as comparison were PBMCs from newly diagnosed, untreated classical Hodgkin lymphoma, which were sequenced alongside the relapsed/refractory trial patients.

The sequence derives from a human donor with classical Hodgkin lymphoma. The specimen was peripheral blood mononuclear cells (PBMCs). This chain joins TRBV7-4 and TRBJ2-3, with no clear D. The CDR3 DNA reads TGTGCCAGCAGTCCTGATTTGGATACGCAGTATTTT. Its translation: CASSPDLDTQYF.